This T cell receptor beta chain emerged from a study of stem cell transplantation in POMP-related autoinflammatory disease. In the study overall: Pre-transplant patients had naive-skewed CD4+ T cells and few CD8+ T cells.

This clone was seen only a few times. Antigen: not known. Regarding the study as a whole: Fewer unique TRB V-J gene pairings were identified in patients with PRAID. PRAID patients trended toward lower TRB diversity and higher clonality in all analyzed T-cell subsets.

The CDR3 has 14 residues. Germline values: CDR1 SGHTA, CDR2 FQGTGA. V lost 5 bases and J lost 2; bases outside the gene matches: 6. The protocol was immunoSEQ multiplex PCR, while the TCRdb copy is restricted to in-frame clones and leaves out a portion. The table records about 32,000 clones, almost 90% of them present only once. This receptor was taken from a human donor with POMP-related autoinflammation and immune dysregulation (PRAID). V and J are TRBV7-3 and TRBJ2-7; 7 positions agree with TRBD1. The sample consisted of CD4+ T cells from PBMCs, taken before stem cell transplantation. The CDR3 is CASSPTGNTYEQYF. The CDR3 DNA sequence: TGTGCCAGCAGCCCGACAGGGAATACCTACGAGCAGTACTTC.